This TCR beta chain is drawn from a study of blood T cell repertoires in COVID-19. This CDR3 has 16 residues. The V end lost 0 bases, the J end lost 0 bases, and 13 bases lay between the germline ends. CDR1 and CDR2 from the germline V gene are SGHRS and YFSETQ. Assay: immunoSEQ multiplex PCR; the TCRdb copy retains only in-frame clones and omits some. Here the sample spans a few hundred thousand clones, approximately 91% being singletons. Sample: PBMCs or T cells enriched from blood (not recorded which). The chain is built from TRBV5-1 and TRBJ2-7, with a weak D call TRBD1 (6 bases). The clonotype was recovered from a woman aged 40 to 55 who had been exposed to COVID-19. The DNA of the CDR3 is TGCGCCAGCAGCTTGGACGGCCTCAGGGGCTCCTACGAGCAGTACTTC. Translated, it gives CASSLDGLRGSYEQYF.